This T cell receptor beta chain was obtained from a study of molecular identifiers for immune sequencing clone quantification. TCRdb fed the PCR reads into MiXCR, producing one record per CDR3 protein. The repertoire holds 490,000 or so distinct CDR3 sequences, with over 20% as singletons. V lost 0 bases, J lost 7 bases, and 16 bases lay in between. The CDR3 has 15 residues. Germline values: CDR1 LGHNA, CDR2 YSLEER. This receptor was taken from a human donor in good health. Some libraries in this study had Jurkat cell RNA spiked in. The chain combines TRBV4-3 with TRBJ2-7; D might be TRBD2 (7 bases). Input material: naive CD8+ T cells from blood, with Jurkat cell RNA spiked in. Subset noted: FACS-sorted CD8+CD4-CCR7+CD45RA+ naive T cells. The CDR3 spells CASSQDWGGAREQYF. The CDR3 DNA follows: TGCGCCAGCAGCCAAGATTGGGGGGGGGCGCGAGAGCAGTACTTC.